This T cell receptor beta chain was sequenced during a study of T cell responses to AZD1222 COVID-19 vaccine. Points from the study as a whole: Sampled repertoires all dated from after the peak T cell response.

The assay was immunoSEQ multiplex PCR, and TCRdb's table has in-frame clones only and misses some. This sample has roughly 96,000 clones, with about 90% found just once. On this clone: Antigen unknown.

This specimen was peripheral blood, taken on day 0 of AZD1222 vaccination. This receptor was obtained from an adult in good health.

CDR3 amino acids: CASSPVSGRDIQYF. The CDR3 DNA reads as TGTGCCAGCAGTCCCGTGAGCGGGCGGGACATTCAGTACTTC. J is TRBJ2-4 and V is TRBV11-2, with a possible D match to TRBD2 (6 bases). The CDR3 covers 14 residues. The V end was cut by 6 bases, the J end by 8 bases, with 17 bases between. Germline V CDR1 and CDR2: SGHAT, FQNNGV.